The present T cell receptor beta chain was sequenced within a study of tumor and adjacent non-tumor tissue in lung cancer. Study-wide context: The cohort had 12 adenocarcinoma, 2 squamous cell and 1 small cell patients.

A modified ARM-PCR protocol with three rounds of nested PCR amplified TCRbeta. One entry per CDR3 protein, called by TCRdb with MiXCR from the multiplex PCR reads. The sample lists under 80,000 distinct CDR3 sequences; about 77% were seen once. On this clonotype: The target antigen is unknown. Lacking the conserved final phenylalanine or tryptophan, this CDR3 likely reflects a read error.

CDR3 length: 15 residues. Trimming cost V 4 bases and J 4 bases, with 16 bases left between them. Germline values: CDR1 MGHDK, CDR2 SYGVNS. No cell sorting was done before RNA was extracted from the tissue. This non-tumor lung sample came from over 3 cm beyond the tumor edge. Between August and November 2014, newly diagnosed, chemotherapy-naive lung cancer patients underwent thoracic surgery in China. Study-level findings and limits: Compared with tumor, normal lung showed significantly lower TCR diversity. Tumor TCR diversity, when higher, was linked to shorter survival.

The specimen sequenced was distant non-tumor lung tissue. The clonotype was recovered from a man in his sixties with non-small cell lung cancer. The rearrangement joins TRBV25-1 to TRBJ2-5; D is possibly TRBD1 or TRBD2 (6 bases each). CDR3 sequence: CASSGQEGSLETQYL. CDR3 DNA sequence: TGTGCCAGCAGTGGACAGGAGGGGAGCTTAGAGACCCAGTACTTA.